These T cell receptor beta chains were read from a single sample in a study of technical replicates of blood from a handful of donors. TCRdb's table, derived via immunoSEQ multiplex PCR, lists solely in-frame clones and lacks some. The table records around 68,000 clones, about 97% of them present only once. The specimen sequenced was T cells isolated from PBMCs. These receptors originate from a human donor in good health. The CDR3 runs from the conserved cysteine through the conserved F or W. D genes are given only for firm matches. Rows may omit the clone size; those that give it use once, few, many or a size class.

d_gene,v_gene,j_gene,abundance,CDR3nt,CDR3aa
TRBD1,TRBV18,TRBJ1-2,NA,TGTGCCAGCCAAGAGCCCACAGGGGTTAATACCTTC,CASQEPTGVNTF
NA,TRBV29-1,TRBJ1-2,NA,TGCAGCGTTGAAGATCGGGGGTACGGCTACACCTTC,CSVEDRGYGYTF
NA,TRBV10-3,TRBJ1-2,once,TGTGCCATCAGTGAGTCCGGGGTGAAATATGGCTACACCTTC,CAISESGVKYGYTF
TRBD2,TRBV7-8,TRBJ2-4,NA,TGTGCCAGCAGCACTCTCCCGGGGGGGCAGGTCATTCAGTACTTC,CASSTLPGGQVIQYF
NA,TRBV7-6,TRBJ2-3,once,TGTGCCAGCAGCTTGGGTAGCGGAGGCACAGATACGCAGTATTTT,CASSLGSGGTDTQYF
NA,TRBV28,TRBJ2-7,NA,TGTGCCAGCAGTCGTCGCAGTAGCGGCTCCTACGAGCAGTACTTC,CASSRRSSGSYEQYF
TRBD2,TRBV7-2,TRBJ2-7,NA,TGTGCCAGCAGCCAGAGCGGGACCCGTCTCTACGAGCAGTACTTC,CASSQSGTRLYEQYF
NA,TRBV4-1,TRBJ1-4,NA,TGCGCCAGCAGTATCGAGGTTGTTGATGAAAAACTGTTTTTT,CASSIEVVDEKLFF
TRBD1,TRBV13,TRBJ1-3,NA,TGTGCCAGCAGCCCCCGGGACAGGGGAAACACCATATATTTT,CASSPRDRGNTIYF
NA,TRBV9,TRBJ1-1,NA,TGTGCCAGCAGCGCCCACCCTAGCCGTGAAGCTTTCTTT,CASSAHPSREAFF
NA,TRBV6-5,TRBJ2-7,once,TGTGCCAGCAGTCTCAGGGGGAGTAGCGGCGACGAGCAGTACTTC,CASSLRGSSGDEQYF
NA,TRBV10-3,TRBJ1-2,NA,TGTGCCATCAGTGAGTCTTCGGGAGGCTACACCTTC,CAISESSGGYTF
NA,TRBV4-1,TRBJ2-3,NA,TGCGCCAGCAGCCAAGATAACGCGGCTGATACGCAGTATTTT,CASSQDNAADTQYF
NA,TRBV9,TRBJ2-7,NA,TGTGCCAGCAGCCATGGTACAGCGGCCTACGAGCAGTACTTC,CASSHGTAAYEQYF
NA,TRBV11-3,TRBJ2-2,NA,TGTGCCAGCAGCTTATTCGAGGCCGGGGAGCTGTTTTTT,CASSLFEAGELFF
TRBD1,TRBV30,TRBJ2-4,NA,TGTGCCGGGGACAGGGGGGAAAACATTCAGTACTTC,CAGDRGENIQYF
NA,TRBV10-3,TRBJ1-1,once,TGTGCCATCAGGGAACAGGGCTTGTCCCTTGAAGCTTTCTTT,CAIREQGLSLEAFF
TRBD1,TRBV29-1,TRBJ2-5,NA,TGCAGCGTGTGGACAGGGGGAGAGACCCAGTACTTC,CSVWTGGETQYF
TRBD1,TRBV9,TRBJ1-1,NA,TGTGCCAGCAGCCCGCGACAGGGGGAGGGCACTGAAGCTTTCTTT,CASSPRQGEGTEAFF
NA,TRBV19,TRBJ2-3,NA,TGTGCCAGTAGCACAGAAACAGATACGCAGTATTTT,CASSTETDTQYF
TRBD1,TRBV28,TRBJ2-5,NA,TGTGCCACCCGGACAGGGCAAGAGACCCAGTACTTC,CATRTGQETQYF
NA,TRBV7-2,TRBJ2-7,NA,TGTGCCAGCAGCTTAGAACTGCCTCGAGAGCAGTACTTC,CASSLELPREQYF
NA,TRBV27,TRBJ1-1,NA,TGTGCCAGCAGTTTATCGGCGGCAGGGGAAGCTTTCTTT,CASSLSAAGEAFF
NA,TRBV27,TRBJ2-7,NA,TGTGCCAGCAGTTTATATGGCCCCTACGAGCAGTACTTC,CASSLYGPYEQYF
NA,TRBV2,TRBJ2-3,NA,TGTGCCAGCAGTGAAGAGTTCGGGATCACAGATACGCAGTATTTT,CASSEEFGITDTQYF
TRBD2,TRBV5-1,TRBJ2-1,once,TGCGCCAGCCGGACTAGCGGGCTCCCCAACAATGAGCAGTTCTTC,CASRTSGLPNNEQFF
NA,TRBV5-6,TRBJ2-1,many,TGTGCCAGCAGCTTGACGGAGAGCCCCTACAATGAGCAGTTCTTC,CASSLTESPYNEQFF
NA,TRBV25-1,TRBJ1-1,NA,TGTGCCAGCAGTGAATTGGGGGCCACTGAAGCTTTCTTT,CASSELGATEAFF
TRBD1,TRBV6-5,TRBJ1-3,NA,TGTGCCAGCACCGAGGGACAGGGGATTGGAAACACCATATATTTT,CASTEGQGIGNTIYF
NA,TRBV27,TRBJ2-2,once,TGTGCCAGCAGCCCATGGTACGGTCGGGCCGGGGAGCTGTTTTTT,CASSPWYGRAGELFF
TRBD2,TRBV13,TRBJ2-7,NA,TGTGCCAGCAGCTTGGGGACTAGCGGGAGAAGATACGAGCAGTACTTC,CASSLGTSGRRYEQYF
NA,TRBV5-1,TRBJ1-2,NA,TGCGCCAGCAGCTTGGATGGGGGCGGCTACACCTTC,CASSLDGGGYTF
TRBD1,TRBV10-1,TRBJ1-1,once,TGCGCCAGCTATGGATCGGGACAGAGAAGCACTGAAGCTTTCTTT,CASYGSGQRSTEAFF
TRBD1,TRBV27,TRBJ1-1,NA,TGTGCCAGCAGTTGGGACAGGGGCCCTGAAGCTTTCTTT,CASSWDRGPEAFF
TRBD1,TRBV6-1,TRBJ1-2,NA,TGTGCCAGCAGTGGGGGACAGGTCTCTGGCTACACCTTC,CASSGGQVSGYTF
NA,TRBV9,TRBJ1-1,few,TGTGCCAGCAGCGTTACCACAGGGGAAGCTTTCTTT,CASSVTTGEAFF
NA,TRBV5-4,TRBJ2-7,NA,TGTGCCAGCAGCTTCCGGGGATACGAGCAGTACTTC,CASSFRGYEQYF
TRBD2,TRBV9,TRBJ2-1,NA,TGTGCCAGCAGCGGTATGGGACTAGCGGGAGAGGAGCAGTTCTTC,CASSGMGLAGEEQFF
NA,TRBV6-5,TRBJ2-7,NA,TGTGCCAGCAGTTACTCGAGAAGAGACGAGCAGTACTTC,CASSYSRRDEQYF
TRBD1,TRBV7-3,TRBJ2-3,NA,TGTGCCAGCAGCATAGTACCGGGACAGGGGATGATAGGCACAGATACGCAGTATTTT,CASSIVPGQGMIGTDTQYF
NA,TRBV27,TRBJ1-5,few,TGTGCCAGCAGTGTGGCAGGGCTCAATCAGCCCCAGCATTTT,CASSVAGLNQPQHF
TRBD2,TRBV27,TRBJ2-7,NA,TGTGCCAGCAGAGGACCGGGACTAGCGGGACTCCTCTCCTACGAGCAGTACTTC,CASRGPGLAGLLSYEQYF
NA,TRBV19,TRBJ2-5,once,TGTGCCAGTAGTCGGGTCGGGATGGAGACCCAGTACTTC,CASSRVGMETQYF
TRBD1,TRBV4-1,TRBJ2-1,once,TGCGCCAGCAGCCAAGGCTTATTGACAGGGGGACGCAATGAGCAGTTCTTC,CASSQGLLTGGRNEQFF
NA,TRBV2,TRBJ2-1,NA,TGTGCCAGCAGGGCCCTCCCGGGCGGGCCCAGGAATGAGCAGTTCTTC,CASRALPGGPRNEQFF
NA,TRBV7-9,TRBJ2-7,NA,TGTGCCAGCAGCTTAGGGCAACGGGTGGACGAGCAGTACTTC,CASSLGQRVDEQYF
NA,TRBV5-4,TRBJ1-1,NA,TGTGCCAGCAGCTTGGCGGGGGACACTGAAGCTTTCTTT,CASSLAGDTEAFF
NA,TRBV19,TRBJ2-3,NA,TGTGCCAGTAGCGAAGGACTCAGCACAGATACGCAGTATTTT,CASSEGLSTDTQYF
NA,TRBV5-6,TRBJ2-3,NA,TGTGCCAGCACCCGGTTCGGGGTCACAGATACGCAGTATTTT,CASTRFGVTDTQYF
NA,TRBV29-1,TRBJ1-1,NA,TGCAGGGTGCGGGGCAGTCCGAACACTGAAGCTTTCTTT,CRVRGSPNTEAFF
NA,TRBV6-5,TRBJ2-7,once,TGTGCCAGCAGTGTAGGGGTCGAGCAGTACTTC,CASSVGVEQYF